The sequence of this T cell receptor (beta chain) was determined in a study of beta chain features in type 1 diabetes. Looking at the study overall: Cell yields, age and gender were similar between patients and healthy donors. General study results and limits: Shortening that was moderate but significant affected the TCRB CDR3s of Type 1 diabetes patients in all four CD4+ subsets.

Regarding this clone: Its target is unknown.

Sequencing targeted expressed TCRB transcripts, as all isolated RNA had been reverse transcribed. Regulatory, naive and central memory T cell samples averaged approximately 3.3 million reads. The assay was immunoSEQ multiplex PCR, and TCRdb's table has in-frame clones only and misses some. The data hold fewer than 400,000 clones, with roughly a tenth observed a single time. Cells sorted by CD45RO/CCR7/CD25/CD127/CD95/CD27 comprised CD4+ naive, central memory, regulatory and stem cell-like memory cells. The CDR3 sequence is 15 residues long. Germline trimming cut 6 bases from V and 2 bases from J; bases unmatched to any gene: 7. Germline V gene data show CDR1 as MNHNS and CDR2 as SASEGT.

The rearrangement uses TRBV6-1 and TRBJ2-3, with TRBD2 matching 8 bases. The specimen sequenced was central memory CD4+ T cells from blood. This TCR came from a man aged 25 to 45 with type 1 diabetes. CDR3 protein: CASSPSGGSTDTQYF. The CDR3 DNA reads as TGTGCCAGCAGCCCAAGCGGGGGATCCACAGATACGCAGTATTTT.